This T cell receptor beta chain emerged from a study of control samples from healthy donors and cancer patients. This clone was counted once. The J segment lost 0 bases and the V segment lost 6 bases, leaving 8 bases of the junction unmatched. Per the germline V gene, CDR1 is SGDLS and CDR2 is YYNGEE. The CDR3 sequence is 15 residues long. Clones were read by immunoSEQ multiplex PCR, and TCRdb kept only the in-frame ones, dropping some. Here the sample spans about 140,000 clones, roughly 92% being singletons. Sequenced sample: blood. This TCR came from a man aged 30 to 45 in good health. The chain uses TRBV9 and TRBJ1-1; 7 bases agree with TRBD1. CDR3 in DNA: TGTGCCAGCAACCACGGGACAGTGATGAACACTGAAGCTTTCTTT. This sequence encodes CASNHGTVMNTEAFF.